This T cell receptor beta chain was sequenced during a study of T cells after yellow fever vaccination. About the study: Preparation used SMART-Seq v4 Ultra Low Input for the low-cell-number fractions.

Broader study findings: Subsequent to the booster, the majority of primary-vaccination clones reappeared (roughly 97% CD4, around 90% CD8).

TCRdb used MiXCR to reprocess the 5' RACE reads, holding one entry per CDR3 protein. The sample lists about 130,000 distinct CDR3 sequences, roughly 9% occurring once. This clonotype was observed a handful of times. Its target is not known. This CDR3 comprises 17 residues. Per germline, CDR1 SEHNR and CDR2 FQNEAQ (reference sequence). V was clipped by 3 bases and J by 7 bases, with 25 bases between them. The sequencing here drew on CD8+ T cells sorted from PBMCs, taken on the day of the yellow fever booster vaccination. The V call is TRBV7-9, the J call TRBJ2-7; D could derive from TRBD1 or TRBD2 (5 bases each). The TCR sequence derives from a man younger than 35 who received the YFV17D yellow fever vaccine. The CDR3 DNA reads as TGTGCCAGCAGCTTGATGGTAAAACCTTGGGACCTTTATGAGCAGTACTTC. The encoded protein is CASSLMVKPWDLYEQYF.